This T cell receptor beta chain stems from a study of blood T cell repertoires in COVID-19. At the level of the study: COVID-19 samples, acute and convalescent, were from the United States, Italy and Spain. The cDNA or gDNA used as material had been derived from T cells, B-cell-depleted T cells, or PBMCs.

This CDR3 has 14 residues. J was trimmed by 1 base and V by 7 bases; bases with no gene match: 8. The germline V gene has CDR1 SGHRS and CDR2 YFSETQ. Authors' data handling: Counts of nucleated cells, estimated from reference gene primer amplification, were obtained. Produced via immunoSEQ multiplex PCR; TCRdb's table is partial and in-frame only. V and J calls and clone size come straight from that table; D and trimming were deduced from the DNA. The profile covers fewer than 150,000 clones, with approximately 89% appearing a single time and around 26% taken by the ten largest. This clonotype was obtained from a human donor in a cohort sampled during active COVID-19. The sample taken for sequencing was peripheral blood. The chain combines TRBV5-1 with TRBJ2-7; 7 bases align to TRBD1. The DNA for the CDR3 is TGCGCCAGCTCCTCACAGGGGAGTTCCTACGAGCAGTACTTC. Its protein is CASSSQGSSYEQYF. Full variable domain (rest looked up from reference TRBV5-1 and TRBJ2-7): KAGVTQTPRYLIKTRGQQVTLSCSPISGHRSVSWYQQTPGQGLQFLFEYFSETQRNKGNFPGRFSGRQFSNSRSEMNVSTLELGDSALYLCASSSQGSSYEQYFGPGTRLTVT.